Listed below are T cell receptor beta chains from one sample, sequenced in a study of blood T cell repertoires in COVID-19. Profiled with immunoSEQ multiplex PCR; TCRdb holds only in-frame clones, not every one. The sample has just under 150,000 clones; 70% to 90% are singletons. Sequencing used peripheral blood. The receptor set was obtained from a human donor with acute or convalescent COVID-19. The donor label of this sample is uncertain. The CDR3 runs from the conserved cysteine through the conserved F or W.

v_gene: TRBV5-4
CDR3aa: CASGPPGQGPYNEQFF

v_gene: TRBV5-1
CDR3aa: CASSFRQETNYGYTF

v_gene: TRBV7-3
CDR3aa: CASSPQGSRQFF

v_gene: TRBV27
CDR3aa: CASSFFGPGFDGTDGYTF

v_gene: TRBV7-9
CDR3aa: CASSFESHQPQHF

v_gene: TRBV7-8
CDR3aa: CASSLGTGDQPQHF

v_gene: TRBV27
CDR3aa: CASTQTGYSNQPQHF

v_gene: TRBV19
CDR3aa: CASIAGTAQSPNYGYTF

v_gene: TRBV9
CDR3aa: CASSVDTSGTLETQYF

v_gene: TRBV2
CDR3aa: CASSGQGAAYYGYTF

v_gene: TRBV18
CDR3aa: CASSSIAGGSTDTQYF

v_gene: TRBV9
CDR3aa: CASSAQPGGSYNEQFF

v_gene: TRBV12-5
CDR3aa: CASGLGRTGFNEKLFF

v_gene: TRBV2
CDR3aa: CASGRDTQETQYF

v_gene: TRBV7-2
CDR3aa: CASSSGGRLTDTQYF

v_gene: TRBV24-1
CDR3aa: CATSDGTGGVYGYTF

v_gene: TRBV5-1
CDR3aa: CASSLGTARNEQFF

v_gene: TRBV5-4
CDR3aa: CASSSEDQPQHF